Here is one T cell receptor beta chain with its context. The antigen remains undetermined. CDR3 length: 12 residues. V was cut by 2 bases and J by 6 bases, with 5 bases left in between. In germline, CDR1 is MNHEY, CDR2 SVGAGI. Repertoires were generated with immunoSEQ multiplex PCR, while TCRdb's copy carries only in-frame clones and drops some. The sample comprises 77,000 or so clones, 90% of which are singletons, and 1.5% to 2% rests with the top ten. The entry originates in a study of OX40 agonist ivuxolimab in advanced cancers. On the study more broadly: The dose-escalation cohort was about 86% male, with a mean age of around 60 years, ranging about 23 to 90.

Study findings and constraints: Averaged across samples, CD8+ T cells carried more expanded clones than CD4+ did. The investigators did not determine what antigen specificity the expanded peripheral T cells had.

The investigators sampled blood at baseline, at cycle 4 day 1, and at cycle 7 day 1. The receptor was derived from an adult with an advanced solid tumor such as melanoma, head and neck, liver or kidney cancer. The specimen was CD4+ or CD8+ T cells sorted from blood, collected in a trial of the OX40 agonist ivuxolimab. The chain employs TRBV6-5 and TRBJ1-5; D remains ambiguous. CDR3 sequence reads: CASSYPTQPQHF. CDR3 DNA sequence: TGTGCCAGCAGTTACCCGACTCAGCCCCAGCATTTT.